One and the same sample provided the 30 T cell receptor beta chains below, sequenced in a study of CD8 T cells in ankylosing spondylitis. From the 5' RACE reads, TCRdb called clonotypes with MiXCR, one entry per CDR3 protein. The profile shows some 87,000 distinct CDR3 sequences, roughly 27% of them singletons. The specimen was blood, either unsorted or a sorted T cell fraction (not recorded which). All receptors come from a male donor with ankylosing spondylitis or in good health (not recorded which).

The chain combines TRBV6-1 with TRBJ2-3; 7 positions match TRBD1. Trimming at V came to 6 bases and at J to 10 bases, leaving 13 bases not matched to a gene. CDR1 MNHNS and CDR2 SASEGT come from the germline V gene. The CDR3 extends over 14 amino acids. The CDR3 DNA sequence: TGTGCCAGCAGCCTCACAGGGGCGTGGGGTGCGCAGTATTTT. This encodes CASSLTGAWGAQYF.

To note about this clonotype: Sequence at one end of the junction differs from germline and may be a read error. The chain uses TRBV5-5 and TRBJ1-2; D not resolved. Germline V gives CDR1 SGHKS, CDR2 YYEKEE (reference sequence). This CDR3 has 10 residues. CDR3 DNA: TGTGCCATCAGCCACGGGGGCTACACCTTC. As protein: CAISHGGYTF.

This clonotype was seen more than once but under ten times. The DNA of the CDR3 is TGTGCCAGCAGCTTAGTCAATAACTATGGCTACACCTTC. This gives the protein CASSLVNNYGYTF. This chain joins TRBV7-2 and TRBJ1-2; D is ambiguous. V shed 1 base and J shed 1 base, with 4 bases lying between them. This CDR3 has 13 residues. The germline CDR1 and CDR2 sequences are SGHTA and FQGNSA.

V usage is TRBV29-1 and J usage is TRBJ1-2; a possible D gene is TRBD1 (5 bases). V was shortened by 1 base and J by 8 bases, with 17 bases between the two germline ends. Germline CDR1 SQVTM, CDR2 ANQGSEA. The CDR3 runs 14 residues. CDR3 in amino acids: CSVEASRQGGGYTF. The CDR3 DNA reads TGCAGCGTTGAAGCGTCGCGGCAGGGTGGAGGCTACACCTTC.

This clonotype was detected only a few times. This chain joins TRBV7-8 and TRBJ2-3; TRBD2 agrees at 11 bases. CDR3 size: 16 residues. CDR1 is SGHVS and CDR2 is FQNEAQ in the germline V gene. V dropped 2 bases and J dropped 5; count of bases not matched to a gene: 6. CDR3 amino acids: CASSLMLAGGLDTQYF. The DNA of the CDR3 is TGTGCCAGCAGCTTAATGCTAGCGGGAGGATTAGATACGCAGTATTTT.

CDR3 loop: CSARAVEGGIYEQYF. Written as DNA, the CDR3 is TGCAGTGCTAGAGCCGTCGAAGGGGGAATTTACGAGCAGTACTTC. J is TRBJ2-7 and V is TRBV20-1; the D gene is possibly TRBD1 (6 bases). Trimming took off 1 base at V and 4 bases at J, with 17 bases between the two ends. The CDR3 length is 15 residues. Germline V gene data show CDR1 as DFQATT and CDR2 as SNEGSKA (reference sequence).

This clonotype appeared many times. The V call is TRBV5-1, the J call TRBJ1-1; 8 positions agree with TRBD1. Germline V gene lookup returns CDR1 SGHRS and CDR2 YFSETQ. The junction had 7 bases not matched to a gene; V was cut back by 4 bases and J by 5 bases. The CDR3 runs 14 residues. CDR3 in amino acids: CASSTRGRTTEAFF. The CDR3 DNA follows: TGCGCCAGCAGCACCAGGGGGCGGACTACTGAAGCTTTCTTT.

This sequence joins TRBV6-5 and TRBJ2-3; 11 nucleotides align to TRBD2. The CDR3 loop spans 18 amino acids. V was clipped by 3 bases and J by 2 bases; unmatched bases: 10. CDR1 MNHEY and CDR2 SVGAGI come from the germline V gene. The CDR3 spells CASSYFPGLADDTDTQYF. CDR3 sequence (DNA): TGTGCCAGCAGTTATTTTCCGGGACTAGCGGACGACACAGATACGCAGTATTTT.

A few counts support this clonotype. The V call is TRBV2, the J call TRBJ1-1; D gene unclear. Trimming pared 6 bases from V and 0 bases from J, leaving 14 bases between. The CDR3 sequence is 15 residues long. Per the germline V gene, CDR1 is SNHLY and CDR2 is FYNNEI. The CDR3 is CASRGDIGLNTEAFF. In DNA form, the CDR3 reads TGTGCCAGCAGGGGCGATATAGGATTGAACACTGAAGCTTTCTTT.

This clonotype was recorded a few times. The gene calls are TRBV6-2 or TRBV6-3 and TRBJ2-3; D is uncertain. This CDR3 contains 15 residues. Trimming removed 2 bases from V and 2 bases from J, with 11 bases in between. Germline V gene data show CDR1 as MNHEY and CDR2 as SVGEGT. The CDR3 nucleotides read TGTGCCAGCAGTTACACAAGACATCCCACAGATACGCAGTATTTT. Translating gives CASSYTRHPTDTQYF.

This clonotype appeared many times. Written as DNA, the CDR3 is TGTGCCAGTTCTTCAGGGGAGACCCAGTACTTC. It codes for CASSSGETQYF. The chain recombines TRBV12-3 or TRBV12-4 with TRBJ2-5, with a possible D match to TRBD1 (5 bases). This CDR3 region has 11 residues. V dropped 9 bases and J dropped 5 bases, with 10 bases sitting between them.

This sequence joins TRBV2 and TRBJ1-2; 8 nucleotides agree with TRBD1. The germline gives CDR1 SNHLY, CDR2 FYNNEI. This CDR3 comprises 12 residues. The V and J ends lost 6 bases and 8 bases, in that order; junction bases with no gene match: 5. The CDR3 sequence is CASRSTGAGYTF. Here the CDR3 DNA reads TGTGCCAGCAGGTCGACAGGGGCCGGCTACACCTTC. The variable domain in full, with the rest retrieved from reference TRBV2 and TRBJ1-2, is EPEVTQTPSHQVTQMGQEVILRCVPISNHLYFYWYRQILGQKVEFLVSFYNNEISEKSEIFDDQFSVERPDGSNFTLKIRSTKLEDSAMYFCASRSTGAGYTFGSGTRLTVV.

This clonotype was found a few times. CDR3: CASRPVGWGFTEAFF. For the CDR3, the DNA is TGTGCCAGCAGACCCGTTGGTTGGGGGTTCACTGAAGCTTTCTTT. The gene calls are TRBV12-3 or TRBV12-4 and TRBJ1-1; TRBD1 might be the D (5 bases). V was trimmed by 6 bases and J by 4 bases, leaving 18 bases between them. CDR3 length equals 15 residues.

The chain recombines TRBV2 with TRBJ2-4; D uncertain. V was shortened by 7 bases and J by 9 bases, with 10 bases between the two germline ends. CDR3 length equals 11 residues. From germline, CDR1 is SNHLY and CDR2 FYNNEI. The CDR3 DNA sequence: TGTGCCAGCAAGGCGGAAATCATTCAGTACTTC. Residues: CASKAEIIQYF. Complete variable domain (other parts from reference TRBV2 and TRBJ2-4): EPEVTQTPSHQVTQMGQEVILRCVPISNHLYFYWYRQILGQKVEFLVSFYNNEISEKSEIFDDQFSVERPDGSNFTLKIRSTKLEDSAMYFCASKAEIIQYFGAGTRLSVL.

This clonotype was counted between two and nine times. CDR3 amino acids: CATSGGRDQPQHF. The CDR3 DNA reads as TGTGCCACCAGCGGAGGGAGGGATCAGCCCCAGCATTTT. The chain carries TRBV15 and TRBJ1-5, with no clear D. CDR3 length: 13 amino acids. V lost 5 bases, J lost 5 bases, and 10 bases lay in between. Germline V gene data show CDR1 as LNHNV and CDR2 as YYDKDF (reference sequence). The whole variable domain, remainder taken from reference TRBV15 and TRBJ1-5, is DAMVIQNPRYQVTQFGKPVTLSCSQTLNHNVMYWYQQKSSQAPKLLFHYYDKDFNNEADTPDNFQSRRPNTSFCFLDIRSPGLGDTAMYLCATSGGRDQPQHFGDGTRLSIL.

The chain joins TRBV7-3 to TRBJ1-2, with D possibly TRBD1 on 5 matching bases. This CDR3 is 15 amino acids long. V was trimmed by 0 bases and J by 5 bases, leaving 13 bases between them. CDR1 SGHTA and CDR2 FQGTGA come from the germline V gene. CDR3 nucleotide sequence: TGTGCCAGCAGCTTAACTGGCAGGGATCCATATGGCTACACCTTC. This sequence encodes CASSLTGRDPYGYTF.

J is TRBJ2-3 and V is TRBV27; 8 bases are a match to TRBD2. Germline assignment: CDR1 MNHEY and CDR2 SMNVEV (reference sequence). V gave up 0 bases and J gave up 5 bases; unmatched junction bases: 13. The CDR3 sequence is 18 residues long. CDR3: CASSLSLVGAGAEDTQYF. The CDR3 bases are TGTGCCAGCAGTTTATCGTTGGTAGGAGCGGGAGCTGAAGATACGCAGTATTTT.

The gene calls are TRBV5-6 and TRBJ1-2; the D gene is possibly TRBD1 (5 bases). The CDR3 sequence is 13 residues long. Trimming took 4 bases from V and 8 from J, leaving 15 bases between them. Germline-derived CDR1 and CDR2 are SGHDT and YYEEEE. CDR3 sequence reads: CASSRGPFLGYTF. DNA of the CDR3: TGTGCCAGCAGCCGGGGACCTTTCCTAGGCTACACCTTC. The full variable domain, its missing parts supplied by reference TRBV5-6 and TRBJ1-2, is DAGVTQSPTHLIKTRGQQVTLRCSPKSGHDTVSWYQQALGQGPQFIFQYYEEEERQRGNFPDRFSGHQFPNYSSELNVNALLLGDSALYLCASSRGPFLGYTFGSGTRLTVV.

The V gene is TRBV7-6, the J gene TRBJ2-3, with 10 positions matching TRBD2. CDR1 and CDR2 from the germline V gene are SGHVS and FNYEAQ. The CDR3 sequence is 18 residues long. The V gene end was trimmed by 5 bases and the J gene end by 4 bases; junction bases not matched to a gene: 15. The DNA for the CDR3 is TGTGCCAGCAGCCTCCTACTAGCGGGGCCCCATGGGGCAGATACGCAGTATTTT. Translating it yields CASSLLLAGPHGADTQYF.

This clonotype was observed at least ten times. The chain recombines TRBV10-3 with TRBJ2-3, with 14 bases that match TRBD2. The CDR3 consists of 17 residues. Germline assignment: CDR1 ENHRY and CDR2 SYGVKD. The V segment lost 6 bases and the J segment 4 bases; nucleotides outside the gene matches: 9. The CDR3 region has the DNA TGTGCCATCAGATCCGGGACTAGCGGGAGTAGGGCAGATACGCAGTATTTT. Translating gives CAIRSGTSGSRADTQYF.

The chain uses TRBV11-1 and TRBJ2-5; D is perhaps TRBD1 (6 bases). This CDR3 is built from 14 residues. Germline V gene sequence: CDR1 SGHAT, CDR2 FQDESV (reference sequence). V lost 5 bases and J lost 2, with 12 bases in between. CDR3 sequence reads: CASSAQGWQETQYF. The CDR3 DNA sequence: TGTGCCAGCAGCGCACAGGGATGGCAAGAGACCCAGTACTTC.

This clonotype was observed a few times. V usage is TRBV10-3 and J usage is TRBJ2-3; D is unresolved. Per the germline V gene, CDR1 is ENHRY and CDR2 is SYGVKD. Deletions cut 8 bases from V and 1 base from J, with 13 bases between. The length of the CDR3 is 14 residues. The CDR3, as DNA: TGTGCCATCGGATCTAGTTCGGGCACAGATACGCAGTATTTT. Its translation is CAIGSSSGTDTQYF.

This chain joins TRBV7-9 and TRBJ2-5; D gene unclear. V lost 5 bases and J lost 7, with 23 bases in between. CDR1 is SEHNR, CDR2 FQNEAQ, per germline (reference sequence). The CDR3 is 16 residues long. CDR3 nucleotides: TGTGCCAGCAGCCCAGATCTTTGGGTAATTGACCGGACCCAGTACTTC. Residues: CASSPDLWVIDRTQYF.

The chain links TRBV4-1 to TRBJ1-3; 8 nucleotides align to TRBD1. With V trimmed by 4 bases and J by 3 bases, 11 bases remained unmatched. This CDR3 has 17 residues. Germline V gives CDR1 MGHRA, CDR2 YSYEKL. The CDR3 here is CASSPVFNRGSGNTIYF. The CDR3, as DNA: TGCGCCAGCAGCCCCGTTTTTAACAGGGGGAGTGGAAACACCATATATTTT.

The CDR3 region has the DNA TGCGCCAGCAGCCAAGGACTAGTTGCCGGGGAGCTGTTTTTT. Protein product: CASSQGLVAGELFF. This chain uses TRBV4-1 with TRBJ2-2; D perhaps matches TRBD2 (6 bases). The CDR3 extends over 14 amino acids. Trimming removed 1 base at V and 6 bases at J, with 9 bases between. Germline lookup yields CDR1 MGHRA and CDR2 YSYEKL.

The chain employs TRBV7-9 and TRBJ2-5, with 7 positions matching TRBD2. CDR1 and CDR2 (germline): SEHNR, FQNEAQ (reference sequence). The CDR3 has 14 amino acids. Trimming removed 4 bases from V and 2 bases from J; junction bases left unmatched: 4. The DNA for the CDR3 is TGTGCCAGCAGCTCCTGGGGACTACAAGAGACCCAGTACTTC. Translated: CASSSWGLQETQYF.

This clonotype was seen only a few times. The chain has TRBV10-3 and TRBJ2-3, with 7 bases fitting TRBD2. The germline V gene encodes CDR1 ENHRY and CDR2 SYGVKD. The V gene end was trimmed by 3 bases and the J gene end by 0 bases; junction bases not matched to a gene: 6. The CDR3 totals 16 residues. This CDR3 reads CAISDRAGDSTDTQYF. CDR3 DNA: TGTGCCATCAGTGATCGGGCGGGGGATAGCACAGATACGCAGTATTTT.

The CDR3 coding sequence is TGCAGTGCTTTGGGGGGGGCGGATCGCAATGAGCAGTTCTTC. The encoded protein is CSALGGADRNEQFF. The V gene is TRBV20-1, the J gene TRBJ2-1; weak D call: TRBD2 (7 bases). V lost 5 bases and J 6 bases, leaving 17 bases between the germline ends. CDR1 is DFQATT, CDR2 SNEGSKA, per germline (reference sequence). CDR3 length equals 14 residues.

This clonotype has more than one count but fewer than ten. The V and J genes are TRBV27 and TRBJ1-2; no reliable D call. Trimming removed 2 bases at V and 4 bases at J, with 11 bases between. CDR1 MNHEY and CDR2 SMNVEV come from the germline V gene (reference sequence). This CDR3 region has 14 residues. The CDR3 nucleotides are TGTGCCAGCAGTTTAGGCGGTTTTCCCTATGGCTACACCTTC. Its protein product is CASSLGGFPYGYTF.

DNA for the CDR3: TGCGCCAGCAGCGTGGGGGGGGAAGCAACTAATGAAAAACTGTTTTTT. Translated: CASSVGGEATNEKLFF. This chain connects TRBV5-1 to TRBJ1-4; perhaps TRBD1 as D (5 bases). V lost 4 bases to trimming and J lost 0 bases, with 13 bases between them. This CDR3 is 16 amino acids long. Germline CDR1 and CDR2: SGHRS and YFSETQ.